These 15 T cell receptor beta chains came from one sample sequenced in a study of blood T cell repertoires in COVID-19. Only in-frame clones appear in the TCRdb table, and some are missing; sequencing was by immunoSEQ multiplex PCR. Of 150,000 to 200,000 clones listed, around four fifths are singletons. The sample taken for sequencing was peripheral blood. The receptors were sampled from a man aged 40-55 years who had recovered from COVID-19.

The sample holds a few counts of this clone. The rearrangement links TRBV18 to TRBJ2-7; D may be TRBD1 (5 bases). The CDR3 runs 13 residues. V lost 4 bases to trimming and J lost 0 bases, with 7 bases between them. The germline V gene encodes CDR1 KGHSH and CDR2 LQKENI. The CDR3 DNA is TGTGCCAGCTCACAGGGGCACTCCTACGAGCAGTACTTC. Its translation: CASSQGHSYEQYF.

The V call is TRBV19, the J call TRBJ1-5; unclear D gene. Trimming left V 4 bases short and J 1 base short, with 8 bases between. The CDR3 has 14 residues. Germline V lookup: CDR1 LNHDA, CDR2 SQIVND (reference sequence). CDR3 loop: CASSTHNSNQPQHF. CDR3 nucleotides: TGTGCCAGTAGTACACATAACAGCAATCAGCCCCAGCATTTT. Combining the CDR3 with reference TRBV19 and TRBJ1-5 gives the whole variable domain DGGITQSPKYLFRKEGQNVTLSCEQNLNHDAMYWYRQDPGQGLRLIYYSQIVNDFQKGDIAEGYSVSREKKESFPLTVTSAQKNPTAFYLCASSTHNSNQPQHFGDGTRLSIL.

The chain carries TRBV7-2 and TRBJ2-3; D is unclear. Germline values: CDR1 SGHTA, CDR2 FQGNSA. V was cut by 2 bases and J by 4 bases, with 10 bases left in between. There are 14 residues in the CDR3. The CDR3 region has the DNA TGTGCCAGCAGCTTACAAAGCGCATCAGATACGCAGTATTTT. This translates into CASSLQSASDTQYF. Complete variable domain (other parts from reference TRBV7-2 and TRBJ2-3): GAGVSQSPSNKVTEKGKDVELRCDPISGHTALYWYRQSLGQGLEFLIYFQGNSAPDKSGLPSDRFSAERTGGSVSTLTIQRTQQEDSAVYLCASSLQSASDTQYFGPGTRLTVL.

The J gene is TRBJ2-1, the V gene TRBV27; 8 bases align to TRBD1. The CDR3 is 15 amino acids. The junction had 9 bases not matched to a gene; V was cut back by 5 bases and J by 6 bases. The germline CDR1 and CDR2 sequences are MNHEY and SMNVEV (reference sequence). CDR3 loop: CASSAEGQVSNEQFF. DNA of the CDR3: TGTGCCAGCAGTGCCGAGGGACAGGTCTCCAATGAGCAGTTCTTC.

The chain uses TRBV15 and TRBJ1-2; 7 positions match TRBD1. CDR1 is LNHNV, CDR2 YYDKDF, per germline (reference sequence). Losses at the gene ends were 0 bases for V and 3 bases for J; bases not matched to a gene: 7. CDR3 length: 16 amino acids. For the CDR3, the DNA is TGTGCCACCAGCAGAGATCGACAGGGCTTGCACTATGGCTACACCTTC. Amino acid sequence: CATSRDRQGLHYGYTF.

The chain employs TRBV6-5 and TRBJ1-3; D gene uncertain. In germline, CDR1 is MNHEY, CDR2 SVGAGI. CDR3 length: 14 residues. Trimming took off 6 bases at V and 0 bases at J, with 9 bases between the two ends. The CDR3 protein is CASRDFRSGNTIYF. CDR3 DNA: TGTGCCAGCAGGGACTTCCGCTCTGGAAACACCATATATTTT.

This clone was recorded a few times. The rearrangement joins TRBV27 to TRBJ1-2, with 9 bases that match TRBD1. The length of the CDR3 is 12 residues. In germline, CDR1 is MNHEY, CDR2 SMNVEV (reference sequence). With V trimmed by 6 bases and J by 7 bases, 3 bases remained unmatched. DNA for the CDR3: TGTGCCAGCAGGACAGGGGGGACTGGCTACACCTTC. This sequence encodes CASRTGGTGYTF.

This chain joins TRBV9 and TRBJ2-7; 11 bases line up with TRBD2. The germline V gene has CDR1 SGDLS and CDR2 YYNGEE. The CDR3 sequence is 15 residues long. V was pared by 0 bases and J by 6 bases, with 5 bases of the junction left unmatched. CDR3 nucleotide sequence: TGTGCCAGCAGCGTAGTATCTAGCGGGAGGTCCGAGCAGTACTTC. Amino acid sequence: CASSVVSSGRSEQYF.

This chain uses TRBV2 with TRBJ2-1; a possible D gene is TRBD2 (6 bases). Between the trimmed V and J ends, which lost 2 bases and 8 bases, there was a span of 16 bases. The CDR3 has 15 residues. Germline V gene data show CDR1 as SNHLY and CDR2 as FYNNEI. The CDR3 nucleotides are TGTGCCAGCAGTGAAAATCGGGAGCAGTTATATGAGCAGTTCTTC. Protein sequence: CASSENREQLYEQFF.

The chain links TRBV11-2 to TRBJ2-3, with D unresolved. CDR3 length equals 11 residues. Looked up from germline, CDR1 is SGHAT and CDR2 is FQNNGV. V shed 0 bases and J shed 7 bases, with 2 bases lying between them. CDR3: CASSLDNTQYF. The CDR3 nucleotides are TGTGCCAGCAGCTTAGACAATACGCAGTATTTT.

V usage is TRBV5-4 and J usage is TRBJ1-1; 7 bases match TRBD1. The CDR3 is made up of 15 amino acids. Germline CDR1 SGHNT, CDR2 YYREEE (reference sequence). Germline trimming cut 3 bases from V and 5 bases from J; bases unmatched to any gene: 10. CDR3 protein: CASSSGQLGGTEAFF. The DNA for the CDR3 is TGTGCCAGCAGCTCGGGACAGCTAGGTGGAACTGAAGCTTTCTTT.

The chain employs TRBV15 and TRBJ2-3; TRBD2 matches at 8 bases. There are 18 residues in the CDR3. In germline, CDR1 is LNHNV, CDR2 YYDKDF (reference sequence). V was clipped by 0 bases and J by 5 bases; unmatched bases: 13. CDR3 sequence: CATSRDRGAGDDGDTQYF. The DNA of the CDR3 is TGTGCCACCAGCAGAGATAGGGGAGCGGGAGATGATGGAGATACGCAGTATTTT.

The J gene is TRBJ2-1, the V gene TRBV6-5, with 9 bases that match TRBD2. The CDR3 totals 14 residues. Germline V gene data show CDR1 as MNHEY and CDR2 as SVGAGI. The trim removed 6 bases at V and 6 bases at J, leaving 6 bases unmatched. CDR3: CASSRLAARNEQFF. Here the CDR3 DNA reads TGTGCCAGCAGCCGACTAGCGGCCCGCAATGAGCAGTTCTTC.

The chain uses TRBV6-6 and TRBJ2-1; TRBD1 matches 11 bases. V was clipped by 2 bases and J by 3 bases; unmatched bases: 3. This CDR3 has 16 residues. Looked up from germline, CDR1 is MNHNY and CDR2 is SVGAGI (reference sequence). CDR3 nucleotides: TGTGCCAGCAGTTACGGACAGGGGGCGGGCTACAATGAGCAGTTCTTC. It is translated as CASSYGQGAGYNEQFF.

The genes are TRBV6-6 and TRBJ2-7; TRBD1 might be the D (6 bases). Germline CDR1 is MNHNY and CDR2 is SVGAGI (reference sequence). This CDR3 has 14 residues. V gave up 6 bases and J gave up 5 bases, with 17 bases separating them. CDR3 nucleotides: TGTGCCAGCAGCCTCCTGACGGACAGCGACGAGCAGTACTTC. Amino acid sequence: CASSLLTDSDEQYF.